The present TCR beta chain was sequenced within a study of regulatory T cells in long-lasting Graves disease. Whole-study results and caveats: It was in persistent disease that TRBV28, TRBJ1-2 and TRBJ2-5 were favored. TCR diversity was lower in persistent Graves' patients than in newly diagnosed ones.

Time point specified: newly diagnosed GD, antithyroid drugs for less than 3 months. From PBMCs, RNA was extracted and then used to make the TCR library. Regarding this clonotype: Its target is not known.

CDR3-region Arm-PCR and iRepertoire HTBI primers produced the TCR beta libraries. TCRdb re-called the multiplex PCR reads with MiXCR, one entry per CDR3 protein. The sample includes 510,000 or so distinct CDR3 sequences, 12% of them seen just once. This CDR3 is built from 15 residues. With 0 bases removed from V and 3 bases from J, the gap between germline ends came to 12 bases. Germline V gives CDR1 MRHNA, CDR2 SNTAGT. The sample was also reused in another study, on T cells in Graves' hyperthyroidism and ophthalmopathy. That source notes: Ophthalmopathy and stable hyperthyroidism were separated by a 13 V-J model. In validation, the model predicted ophthalmopathy. These predictions came a median roughly 6.5 months before onset.

Sample: peripheral blood mononuclear cells (PBMCs), taken at new diagnosis, from a patient treated with antithyroid drugs. The V gene is TRBV6-4, the J gene TRBJ2-7; possible D gene TRBD1, 6 bases. The clonotype originates from a woman aged 25-40 years with Graves disease. The CDR3 DNA reads TGTGCCAGCAGTGACTCAAGGGACACAGACTACGAGCAGTACTTC. Translation gives CASSDSRDTDYEQYF.